This passage covers 13 T cell receptor beta chains from one sample sequenced in a study of blood T cells in healthy people across ages. Primed by a sample-barcoded 5' primer and a J-beta primer mix, a second PCR proceeded for 7 to 11 cycles. In TCRdb, the 5' RACE reads were re-called with MiXCR into one record per CDR3 protein. The sample has some 1.7 million distinct CDR3 sequences; 28% are singletons. Specimen: blood. These receptors came from a woman aged 25 to 45 in good health.

In the case of this clonotype: At one end the junction does not follow the germline gene, possibly because of a read error. This chain connects TRBV29-1 to TRBJ1-2; no reliable D call. The germline gives CDR1 SQVTM, CDR2 ANQGSEA. The CDR3 consists of 12 residues. CDR3 protein: CSVLGSHYGYTF. The CDR3 DNA reads as TGTAGCGTTCTCGGGAGCCACTATGGCTACACCTTC.

The chain uses TRBV11-2 and TRBJ2-5; 11 bases fit TRBD1. V shed 5 bases and J 4 bases; nucleotides not matched to a gene: 9. This CDR3 is built from 16 residues. Per germline, CDR1 SGHAT and CDR2 FQNNGV. This chain's CDR3 is CASSETWDRGAETQYF. The CDR3 region has the DNA TGTGCCAGCAGCGAGACATGGGACAGGGGGGCAGAGACCCAGTACTTC.

The chain uses TRBV28 and TRBJ2-5; 7 bases map to TRBD1. CDR1 and CDR2 from the germline V gene are MDHEN and SYDVKM. V gave up 10 bases and J gave up 11 bases; unmatched junction bases: 19. This CDR3 spans 14 amino acids. In DNA, the CDR3 is TGTGCCACCCCTATCCCCGACAGGGAGTATGAGCAGTACTTC. It codes for CATPIPDREYEQYF.

This clonotype has more than one count but fewer than ten. The genes are TRBV12-3 or TRBV12-4 and TRBJ2-5, with a tentative D call TRBD1 (6 bases). Gene TRBJ2-7 matches the end of the DNA better, so the J call may be wrong. The CDR3 has 14 residues. The CDR3 DNA reads TGTGCCAGCAGCGCAAACAGGGCTAGGGGCGAGCAGTACTTC. As protein: CASSANRARGEQYF.

A note on this clonotype: At one end the junction does not follow the germline gene, possibly because of a read error. This chain uses TRBV24-1 with TRBJ1-2; no clear D. Germline V gene data show CDR1 as KGHDR and CDR2 as SFDVKD. CDR3 size: 13 residues. Here the CDR3 reads CAASDRVNYGYTF. Here the CDR3 DNA reads TGTGCCGCCAGTGATCGCGTCAACTATGGCTACACCTTC.

V is TRBV7-9 and J is TRBJ2-7; D remains ambiguous. Trimming left V 5 bases short and J 0 bases short, with 11 bases between. This CDR3 is built from 14 residues. From germline, CDR1 is SEHNR and CDR2 FQNEAQ (reference sequence). In DNA form, the CDR3 reads TGTGCCAGCAGCCCTACGACGGTCTCCTACGAGCAGTACTTC. Translation: CASSPTTVSYEQYF.

This clonotype was seen only a few times. This sequence joins TRBV18 and TRBJ2-1; the D is unclear. The V end was cut by 5 bases, the J end by 5 bases, with 10 bases between. CDR3 length equals 13 residues. Looked up from germline, CDR1 is KGHSH and CDR2 is LQKENI. The DNA of the CDR3 is TGTGCCAGCTCAAACTACCTCGACAATGAGCAGTTCTTC. Protein sequence: CASSNYLDNEQFF. Drawing the rest from reference TRBV18 and TRBJ2-1, the complete variable domain is NAGVMQNPRHLVRRRGQEARLRCSPMKGHSHVYWYRQLPEEGLKFMVYLQKENIIDESGMPKERFSAEFPKEGPSILRIQQVVRGDSAAYFCASSNYLDNEQFFGPGTRLTVL.

This clonotype was found a few times. The genes are TRBV20-1 and TRBJ2-3; D gene uncertain. The CDR3 covers 15 residues. From germline, CDR1 is DFQATT and CDR2 SNEGSKA (reference sequence). V lost 3 bases to trimming and J lost 2 bases, with 15 bases between them. CDR3 nucleotides: TGCAGTGCTAGCGTTTCGAAGGTTTTCACAGATACGCAGTATTTT. This translates into CSASVSKVFTDTQYF.

The V call is TRBV30, the J call TRBJ2-3, with D maybe TRBD2 (7 bases). The CDR3 is 16 residues long. V shed 0 bases and J shed 4 bases, with 17 bases lying between them. CDR1 and CDR2 from the germline V gene are GTSNPN and SVGIG (reference sequence). The CDR3, as DNA: TGTGCCTGGAGTGTAGGGGGGGCGGGCTTCGCAGATACGCAGTATTTT. Its protein product is CAWSVGGAGFADTQYF. Full variable domain (remainder filled in from reference TRBV30 and TRBJ2-3): SQTIHQWPATLVQPVGSPLSLECTVEGTSNPNLYWYRQAAGRGLQLLFYSVGIGQISSEVPQNLSASRPQDRQFILSSKKLLLSDSGFYLCAWSVGGAGFADTQYFGPGTRLTVL.

The chain has TRBV7-2 and TRBJ2-2, with D possibly being TRBD1 or TRBD2 (5 bases each). Germline values: CDR1 SGHTA, CDR2 FQGNSA. This CDR3 spans 15 amino acids. Trimming took off 8 bases at V and 4 bases at J, with 17 bases between the two ends. CDR3 in amino acids: CASGPQSGTTGELFF. The CDR3 nucleotides are TGTGCCAGCGGCCCCCAGTCGGGGACCACCGGGGAGCTGTTTTTT.

The table lists this clonotype with a few counts. A junction end diverges from the germline sequence, so it may reflect a read error. The chain carries TRBV2 and TRBJ2-5, with TRBD2 as a possible D gene (7 bases). Germline V lookup: CDR1 SNHLY, CDR2 FYNNEI. This CDR3 spans 14 amino acids. In DNA, the CDR3 is TGTGCCAGCAGTGTTGCGGGGGCTGGGGAGACCCTGTACTTC. Translation: CASSVAGAGETLYF.

The chain carries TRBV4-1 and TRBJ2-1; 12 nucleotides match TRBD1. The CDR3 covers 15 residues. J lost 8 bases, V lost 4 bases, and 6 bases had no gene match. Germline V gene sequence: CDR1 MGHRA, CDR2 YSYEKL. The CDR3 DNA is TGCGCCAGCAGCCCACCGGGACAGGGGGCCGATGAGCAGTTCTTC. Translated, it gives CASSPPGQGADEQFF.

The sample holds a few counts of this clonotype. This chain connects TRBV30 to TRBJ2-7; D remains ambiguous. The CDR3 totals 11 residues. The germline V and J ends were trimmed by 0 bases and 7 bases, with 7 bases remaining between them. Germline-derived CDR1 and CDR2 are GTSNPN and SVGIG (reference sequence). CDR3 coding DNA: TGTGCCTGGAGTGTAACCTTGGAGCAGTACTTC. Translated: CAWSVTLEQYF. The full variable domain, in which reference TRBV30 and TRBJ2-7 provide the parts outside the CDR3, is SQTIHQWPATLVQPVGSPLSLECTVEGTSNPNLYWYRQAAGRGLQLLFYSVGIGQISSEVPQNLSASRPQDRQFILSSKKLLLSDSGFYLCAWSVTLEQYFGPGTRLTVT.